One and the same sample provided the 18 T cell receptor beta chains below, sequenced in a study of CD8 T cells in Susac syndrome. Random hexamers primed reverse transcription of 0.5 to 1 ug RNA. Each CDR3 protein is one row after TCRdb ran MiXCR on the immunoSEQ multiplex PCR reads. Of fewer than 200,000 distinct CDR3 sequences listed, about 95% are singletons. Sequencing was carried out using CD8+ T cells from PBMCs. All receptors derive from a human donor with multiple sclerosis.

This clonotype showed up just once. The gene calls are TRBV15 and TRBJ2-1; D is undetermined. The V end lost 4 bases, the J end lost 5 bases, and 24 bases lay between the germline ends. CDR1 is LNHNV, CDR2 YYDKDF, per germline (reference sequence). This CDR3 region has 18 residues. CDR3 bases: TGTGCCACCAGCACATCCCCCCTTAGTAATCCCGAGGACAATGAGCAGTTCTTC. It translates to CATSTSPLSNPEDNEQFF.

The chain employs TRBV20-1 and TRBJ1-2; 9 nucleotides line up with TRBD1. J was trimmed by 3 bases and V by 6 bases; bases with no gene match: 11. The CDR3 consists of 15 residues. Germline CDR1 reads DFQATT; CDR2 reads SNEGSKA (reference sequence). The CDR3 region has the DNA TGCAGTGCCGTCACTCAGGGACAGGGAGACTATGGCTACACCTTC. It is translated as CSAVTQGQGDYGYTF.

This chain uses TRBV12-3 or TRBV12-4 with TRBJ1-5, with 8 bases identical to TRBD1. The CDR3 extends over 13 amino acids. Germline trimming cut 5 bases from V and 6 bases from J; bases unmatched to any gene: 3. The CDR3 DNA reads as TGTGCCAGCAGTCCGGACAGGGTTCAGCCCCAGCATTTT. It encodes CASSPDRVQPQHF.

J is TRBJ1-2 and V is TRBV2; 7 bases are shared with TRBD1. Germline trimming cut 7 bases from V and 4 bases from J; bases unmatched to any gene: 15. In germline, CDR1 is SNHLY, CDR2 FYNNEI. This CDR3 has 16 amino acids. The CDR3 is CASTLSARDRPYGYTF. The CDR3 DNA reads TGTGCCAGCACCCTATCTGCCCGGGACAGACCCTATGGCTACACCTTC.

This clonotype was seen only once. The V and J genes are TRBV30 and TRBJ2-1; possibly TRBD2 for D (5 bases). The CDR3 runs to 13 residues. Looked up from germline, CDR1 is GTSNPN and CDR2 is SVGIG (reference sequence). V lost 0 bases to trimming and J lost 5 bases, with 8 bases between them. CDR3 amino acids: CAWSVAAHNEQFF. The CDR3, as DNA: TGTGCCTGGAGTGTAGCGGCCCACAATGAGCAGTTCTTC.

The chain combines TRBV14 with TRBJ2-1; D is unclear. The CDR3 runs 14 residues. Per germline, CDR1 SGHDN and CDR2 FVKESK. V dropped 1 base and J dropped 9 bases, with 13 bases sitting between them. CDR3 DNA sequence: TGTGCCAGCAGCCAAGCGGCAGGACGAGGTGAGCAGTTCTTC. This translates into CASSQAAGRGEQFF.

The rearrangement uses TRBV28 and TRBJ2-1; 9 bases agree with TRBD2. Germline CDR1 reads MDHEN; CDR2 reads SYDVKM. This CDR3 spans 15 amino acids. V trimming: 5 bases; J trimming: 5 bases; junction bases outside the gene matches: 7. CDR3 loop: CASSPIAGAHNEQFF. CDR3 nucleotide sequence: TGTGCCAGCAGTCCCATAGCGGGAGCTCACAATGAGCAGTTCTTC.

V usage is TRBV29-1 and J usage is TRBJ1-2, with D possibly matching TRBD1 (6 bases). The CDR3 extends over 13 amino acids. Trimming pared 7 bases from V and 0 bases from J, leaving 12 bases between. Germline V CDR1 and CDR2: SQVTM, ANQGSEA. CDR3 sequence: CSDTGSANYGYTF. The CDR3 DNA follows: TGCAGCGACACAGGGTCGGCTAACTATGGCTACACCTTC.

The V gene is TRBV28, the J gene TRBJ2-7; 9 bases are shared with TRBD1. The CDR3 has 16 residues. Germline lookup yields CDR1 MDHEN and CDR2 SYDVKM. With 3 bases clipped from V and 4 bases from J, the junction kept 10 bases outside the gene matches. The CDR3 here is CASSFGTGGASYEQYF. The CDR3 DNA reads TGTGCCAGCAGTTTCGGAACAGGGGGCGCTTCTTACGAGCAGTACTTC.

CDR3 in amino acids: CASSHHTPNTEAFF. Here the CDR3 DNA reads TGTGCCAGCAGCCACCATACACCGAACACTGAAGCTTTCTTT. This chain links TRBV7-3 with TRBJ1-1; the D is unclear. The length of the CDR3 is 14 residues. Germline V lookup: CDR1 SGHTA, CDR2 FQGTGA. The V and J ends lost 5 bases and 1 base respectively, with 11 bases between them.

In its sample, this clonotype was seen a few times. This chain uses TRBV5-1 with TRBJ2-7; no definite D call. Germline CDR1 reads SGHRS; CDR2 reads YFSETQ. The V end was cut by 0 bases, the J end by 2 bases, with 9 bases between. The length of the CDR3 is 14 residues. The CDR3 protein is CASSLGGQTYEQYF. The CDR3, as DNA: TGCGCCAGCAGCTTGGGTGGTCAGACCTACGAGCAGTACTTC.

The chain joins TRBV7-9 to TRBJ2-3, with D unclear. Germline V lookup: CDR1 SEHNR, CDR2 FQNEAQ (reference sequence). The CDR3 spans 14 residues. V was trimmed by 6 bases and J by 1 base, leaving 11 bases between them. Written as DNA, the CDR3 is TGTGCCAGCAGGTCACGATTGGGCACAGATACGCAGTATTTT. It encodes CASRSRLGTDTQYF.

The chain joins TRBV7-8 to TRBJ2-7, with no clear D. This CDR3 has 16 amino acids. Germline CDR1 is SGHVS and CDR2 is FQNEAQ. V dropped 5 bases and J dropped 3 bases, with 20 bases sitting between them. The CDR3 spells CASSATGLGSRYEQYF. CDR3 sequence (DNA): TGTGCCAGCAGCGCCACGGGTCTAGGCAGCCGCTACGAGCAGTACTTC.

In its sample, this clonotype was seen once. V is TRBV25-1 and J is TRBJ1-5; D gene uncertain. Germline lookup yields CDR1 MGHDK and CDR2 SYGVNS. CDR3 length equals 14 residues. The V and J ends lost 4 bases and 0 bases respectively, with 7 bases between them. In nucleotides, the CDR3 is TGTGCCAGCAGTGGGACGTTTAGCAATCAGCCCCAGCATTTT. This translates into CASSGTFSNQPQHF.

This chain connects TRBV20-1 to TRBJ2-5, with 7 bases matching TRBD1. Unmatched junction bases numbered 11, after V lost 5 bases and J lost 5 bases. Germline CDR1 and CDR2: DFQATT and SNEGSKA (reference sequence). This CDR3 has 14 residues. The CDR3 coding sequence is TGCAGTGCTTCAGGGGGAGTTAGAGCCGAGACCCAGTACTTC. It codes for CSASGGVRAETQYF.

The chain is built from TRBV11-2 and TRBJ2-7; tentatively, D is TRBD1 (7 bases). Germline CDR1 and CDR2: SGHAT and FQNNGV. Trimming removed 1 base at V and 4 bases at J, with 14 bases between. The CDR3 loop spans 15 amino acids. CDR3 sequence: CASSLVGGTEYEQYF. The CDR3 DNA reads TGTGCCAGCAGCTTAGTAGGCGGGACAGAATACGAGCAGTACTTC.

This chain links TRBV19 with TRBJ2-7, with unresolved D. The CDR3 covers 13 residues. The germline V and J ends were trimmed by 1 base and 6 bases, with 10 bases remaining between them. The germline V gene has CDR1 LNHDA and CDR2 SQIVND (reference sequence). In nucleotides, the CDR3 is TGTGCCAGTAGTATAGGAGAGAGTTCCGAGCAGTACTTC. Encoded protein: CASSIGESSEQYF.

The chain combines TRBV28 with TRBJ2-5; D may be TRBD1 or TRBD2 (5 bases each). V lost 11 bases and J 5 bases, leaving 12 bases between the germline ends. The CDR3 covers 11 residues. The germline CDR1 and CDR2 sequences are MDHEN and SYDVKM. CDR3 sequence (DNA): TGTGCCGCAGGGAGAGGGGAGACCCAGTACTTC. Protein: CAAGRGETQYF. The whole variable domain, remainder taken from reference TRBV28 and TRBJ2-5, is DVKVTQSSRYLVKRTGEKVFLECVQDMDHENMFWYRQDPGLGLRLIYFSYDVKMKEKGDIPEGYSVSREKKERFSLILESASTNQTSMYLCAAGRGETQYFGPGTRLLVL.